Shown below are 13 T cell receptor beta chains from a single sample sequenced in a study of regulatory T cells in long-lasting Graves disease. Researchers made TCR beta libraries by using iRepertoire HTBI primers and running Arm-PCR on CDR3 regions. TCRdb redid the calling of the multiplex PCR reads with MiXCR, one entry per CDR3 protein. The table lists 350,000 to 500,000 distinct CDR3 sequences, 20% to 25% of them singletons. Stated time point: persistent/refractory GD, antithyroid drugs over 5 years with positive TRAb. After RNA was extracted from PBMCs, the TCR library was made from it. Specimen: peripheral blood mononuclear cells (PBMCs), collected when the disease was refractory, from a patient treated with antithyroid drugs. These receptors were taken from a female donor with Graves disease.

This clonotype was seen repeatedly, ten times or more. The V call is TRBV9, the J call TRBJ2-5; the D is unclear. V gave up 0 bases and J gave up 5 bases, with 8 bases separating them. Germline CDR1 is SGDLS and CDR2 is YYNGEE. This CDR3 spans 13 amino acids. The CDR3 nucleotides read TGTGCCAGCAGCGTAGAGTTGGGTGAGACCCAGTACTTC. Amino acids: CASSVELGETQYF.

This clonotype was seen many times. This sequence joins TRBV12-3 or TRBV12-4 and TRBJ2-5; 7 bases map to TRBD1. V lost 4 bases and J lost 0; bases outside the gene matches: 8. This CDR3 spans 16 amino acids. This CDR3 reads CASSSRDRLYQETQYF. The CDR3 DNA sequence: TGTGCCAGCAGTTCCCGGGACAGATTGTACCAAGAGACCCAGTACTTC.

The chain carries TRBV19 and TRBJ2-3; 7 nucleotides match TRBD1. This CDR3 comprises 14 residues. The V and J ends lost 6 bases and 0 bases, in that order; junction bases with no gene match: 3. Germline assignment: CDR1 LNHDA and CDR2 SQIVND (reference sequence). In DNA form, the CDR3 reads TGTGCCAGTAGCCAGACAGGGAGCACAGATACGCAGTATTTT. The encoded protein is CASSQTGSTDTQYF.

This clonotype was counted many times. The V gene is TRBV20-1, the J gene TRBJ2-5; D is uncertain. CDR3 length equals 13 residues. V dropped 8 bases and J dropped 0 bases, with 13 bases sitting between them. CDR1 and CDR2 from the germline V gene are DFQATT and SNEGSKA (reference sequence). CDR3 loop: CSSKTAYQETQYF. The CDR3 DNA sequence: TGCAGTTCAAAAACAGCGTACCAAGAGACCCAGTACTTC.

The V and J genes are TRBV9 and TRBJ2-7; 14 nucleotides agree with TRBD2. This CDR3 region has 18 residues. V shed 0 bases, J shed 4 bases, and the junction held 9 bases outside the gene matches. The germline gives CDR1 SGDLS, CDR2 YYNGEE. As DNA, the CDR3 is TGTGCCAGCAGCGTAGATGTTGGTGGGACTAGCGGGAGTTACGAGCAGTACTTC. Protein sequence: CASSVDVGGTSGSYEQYF.

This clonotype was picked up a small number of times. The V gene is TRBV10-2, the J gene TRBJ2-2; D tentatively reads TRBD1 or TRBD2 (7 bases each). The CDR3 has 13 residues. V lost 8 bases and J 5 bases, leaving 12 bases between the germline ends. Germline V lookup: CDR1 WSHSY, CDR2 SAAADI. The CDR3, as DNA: TGCGCCAGCTCAGGGGGGGATACCGGGGAGCTGTTTTTT. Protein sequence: CASSGGDTGELFF.

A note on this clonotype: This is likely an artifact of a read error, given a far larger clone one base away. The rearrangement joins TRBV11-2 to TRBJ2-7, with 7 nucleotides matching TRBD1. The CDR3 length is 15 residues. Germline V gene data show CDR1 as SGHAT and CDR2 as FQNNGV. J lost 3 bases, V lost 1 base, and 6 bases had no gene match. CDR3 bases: TGTGCCAGCAGCTTAGGTACAGGGGCTATCTACGAGCAGTACTTC. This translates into CASSLGTGAIYEQYF.

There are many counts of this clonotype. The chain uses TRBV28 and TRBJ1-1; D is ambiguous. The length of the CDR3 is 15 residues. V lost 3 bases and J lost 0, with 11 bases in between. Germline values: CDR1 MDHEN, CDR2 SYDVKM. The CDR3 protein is CASSLRAGVNTEAFF. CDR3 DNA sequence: TGTGCCAGCAGTTTGCGGGCAGGAGTGAACACTGAAGCTTTCTTT.

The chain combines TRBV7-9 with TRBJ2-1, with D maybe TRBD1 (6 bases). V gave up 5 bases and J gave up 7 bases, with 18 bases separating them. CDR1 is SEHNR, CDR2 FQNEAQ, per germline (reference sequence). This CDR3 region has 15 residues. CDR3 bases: TGTGCCAGCAGCGCGGACGGGCGGCAGGGGAATGAGCAGTTCTTC. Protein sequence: CASSADGRQGNEQFF.

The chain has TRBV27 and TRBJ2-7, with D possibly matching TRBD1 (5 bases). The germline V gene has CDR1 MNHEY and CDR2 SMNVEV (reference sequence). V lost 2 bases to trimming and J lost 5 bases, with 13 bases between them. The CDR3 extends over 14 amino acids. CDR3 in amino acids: CASSLPGPGHEQYF. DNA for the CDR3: TGTGCCAGCAGTTTACCAGGGCCTGGGCACGAGCAGTACTTC.

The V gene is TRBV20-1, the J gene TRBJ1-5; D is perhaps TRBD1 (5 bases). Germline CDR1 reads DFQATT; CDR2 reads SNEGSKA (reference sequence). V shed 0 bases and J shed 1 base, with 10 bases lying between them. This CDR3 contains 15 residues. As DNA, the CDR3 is TGCAGTGCTAGAGATGGGACGGGCAGCAATCAGCCCCAGCATTTT. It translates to CSARDGTGSNQPQHF.

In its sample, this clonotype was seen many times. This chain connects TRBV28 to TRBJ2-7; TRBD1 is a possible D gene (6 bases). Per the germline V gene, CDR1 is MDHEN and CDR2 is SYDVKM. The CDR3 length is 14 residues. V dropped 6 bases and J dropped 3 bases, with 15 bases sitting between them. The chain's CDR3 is CASSPRDINYEQYF. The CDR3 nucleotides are TGTGCCAGCAGCCCCAGGGACATAAACTACGAGCAGTACTTC.

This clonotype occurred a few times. CDR3 loop: CASRETVTYEQYF. CDR3 DNA: TGTGCCAGCAGGGAGACAGTTACCTACGAGCAGTACTTC. The chain employs TRBV11-2 and TRBJ2-7, with D maybe TRBD1 (5 bases). Trimming pared 6 bases from V and 2 bases from J, leaving 11 bases between. The germline V gene encodes CDR1 SGHAT and CDR2 FQNNGV. The CDR3 has 13 amino acids.